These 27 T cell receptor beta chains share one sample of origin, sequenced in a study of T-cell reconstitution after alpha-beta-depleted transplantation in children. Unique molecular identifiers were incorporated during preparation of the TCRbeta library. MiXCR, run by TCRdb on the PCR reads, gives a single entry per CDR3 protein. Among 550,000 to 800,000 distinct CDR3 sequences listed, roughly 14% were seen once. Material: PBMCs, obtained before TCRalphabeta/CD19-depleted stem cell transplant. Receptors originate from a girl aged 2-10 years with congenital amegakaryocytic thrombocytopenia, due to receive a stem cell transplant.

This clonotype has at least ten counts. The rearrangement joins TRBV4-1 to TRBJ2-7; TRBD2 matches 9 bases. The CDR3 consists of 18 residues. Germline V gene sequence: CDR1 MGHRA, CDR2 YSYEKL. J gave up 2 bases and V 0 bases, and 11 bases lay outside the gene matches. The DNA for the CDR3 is TGCGCCAGCAGCCAAGATACGGAACTAGCGGGCAGTGCCTACGAGCAGTACTTC. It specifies CASSQDTELAGSAYEQYF.

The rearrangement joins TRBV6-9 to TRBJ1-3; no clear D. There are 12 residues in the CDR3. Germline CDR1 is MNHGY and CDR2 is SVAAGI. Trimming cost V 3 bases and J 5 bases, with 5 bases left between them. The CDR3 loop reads CASSYGRNTIYF. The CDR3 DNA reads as TGTGCCAGCAGTTACGGTCGAAACACCATATATTTT.

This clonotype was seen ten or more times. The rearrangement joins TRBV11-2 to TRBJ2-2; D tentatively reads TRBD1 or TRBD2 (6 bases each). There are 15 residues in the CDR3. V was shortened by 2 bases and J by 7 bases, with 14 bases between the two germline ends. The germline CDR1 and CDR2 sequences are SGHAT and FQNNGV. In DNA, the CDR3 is TGTGCCAGCAGCTTAACCGGGGGCGCGAACGGGGAGCTGTTTTTT. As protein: CASSLTGGANGELFF.

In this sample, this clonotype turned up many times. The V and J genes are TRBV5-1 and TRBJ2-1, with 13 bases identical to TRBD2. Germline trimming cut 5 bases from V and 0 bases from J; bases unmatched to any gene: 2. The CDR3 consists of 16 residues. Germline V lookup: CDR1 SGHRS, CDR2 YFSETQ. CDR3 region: CASRLAGGPSYNEQFF. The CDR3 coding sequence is TGCGCCAGCAGACTAGCGGGAGGGCCCTCCTACAATGAGCAGTTCTTC. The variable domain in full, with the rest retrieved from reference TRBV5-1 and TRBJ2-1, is KAGVTQTPRYLIKTRGQQVTLSCSPISGHRSVSWYQQTPGQGLQFLFEYFSETQRNKGNFPGRFSGRQFSNSRSEMNVSTLELGDSALYLCASRLAGGPSYNEQFFGPGTRLTVL.

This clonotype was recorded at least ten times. The CDR3 coding sequence is TGCAGTGCTAGAGATCCTCGGGCAAACCTGAACACCGGGGAGCTGTTTTTT. Protein sequence: CSARDPRANLNTGELFF. This chain uses TRBV20-1 with TRBJ2-2; no reliable D call. Germline CDR1 and CDR2: DFQATT and SNEGSKA (reference sequence). V was shortened by 0 bases and J by 1 base, with 15 bases between the two germline ends. The CDR3 length is 17 residues.

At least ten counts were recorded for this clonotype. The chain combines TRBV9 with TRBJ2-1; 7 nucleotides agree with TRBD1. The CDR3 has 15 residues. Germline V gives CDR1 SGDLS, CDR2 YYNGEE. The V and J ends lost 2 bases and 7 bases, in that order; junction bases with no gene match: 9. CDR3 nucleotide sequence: TGTGCCAGCAGCGTGTCGAGAAGGGGGCAGAATGAGCAGTTCTTC. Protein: CASSVSRRGQNEQFF.

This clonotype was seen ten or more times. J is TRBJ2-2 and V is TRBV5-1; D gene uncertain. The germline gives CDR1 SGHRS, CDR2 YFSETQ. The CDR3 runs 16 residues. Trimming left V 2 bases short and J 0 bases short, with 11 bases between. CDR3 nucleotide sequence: TGCGCCAGCAGCTTCCGGGCCGACCCGAACACCGGGGAGCTGTTTTTT. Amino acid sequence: CASSFRADPNTGELFF. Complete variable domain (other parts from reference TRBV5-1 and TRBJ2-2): KAGVTQTPRYLIKTRGQQVTLSCSPISGHRSVSWYQQTPGQGLQFLFEYFSETQRNKGNFPGRFSGRQFSNSRSEMNVSTLELGDSALYLCASSFRADPNTGELFFGEGSRLTVL.

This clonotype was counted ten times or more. CDR3 loop: CSARGGVGRVSHEQYF. As DNA, the CDR3 is TGCAGTGCTAGAGGAGGTGTGGGGAGGGTTTCCCACGAGCAGTACTTC. The genes are TRBV20-1 and TRBJ2-7; TRBD2 aligns across 7 bases. With V trimmed by 1 base and J by 5 bases, 14 bases remained unmatched. The length of the CDR3 is 16 residues. Germline values: CDR1 DFQATT, CDR2 SNEGSKA (reference sequence).

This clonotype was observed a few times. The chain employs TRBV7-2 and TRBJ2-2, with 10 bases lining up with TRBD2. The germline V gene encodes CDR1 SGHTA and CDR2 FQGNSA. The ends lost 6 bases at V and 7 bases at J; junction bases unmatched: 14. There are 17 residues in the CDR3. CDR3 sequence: CASRRQREGKLNGELFF. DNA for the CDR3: TGTGCCAGCAGAAGACAGCGGGAGGGGAAACTGAACGGGGAGCTGTTTTTT.

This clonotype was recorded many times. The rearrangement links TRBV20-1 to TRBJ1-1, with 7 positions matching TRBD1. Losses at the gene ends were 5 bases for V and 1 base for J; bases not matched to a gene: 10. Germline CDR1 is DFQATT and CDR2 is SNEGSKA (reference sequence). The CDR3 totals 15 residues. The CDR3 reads CSALPGQHSNTEAFF. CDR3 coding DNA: TGCAGTGCTCTTCCGGGACAGCATTCGAACACTGAAGCTTTCTTT.

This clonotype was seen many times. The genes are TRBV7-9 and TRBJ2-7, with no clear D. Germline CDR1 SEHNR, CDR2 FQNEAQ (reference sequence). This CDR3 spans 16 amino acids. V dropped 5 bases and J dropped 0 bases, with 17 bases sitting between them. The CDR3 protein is CASSHSFFSGSYEQYF. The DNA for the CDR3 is TGTGCCAGCAGCCATTCGTTTTTCTCGGGCTCCTACGAGCAGTACTTC.

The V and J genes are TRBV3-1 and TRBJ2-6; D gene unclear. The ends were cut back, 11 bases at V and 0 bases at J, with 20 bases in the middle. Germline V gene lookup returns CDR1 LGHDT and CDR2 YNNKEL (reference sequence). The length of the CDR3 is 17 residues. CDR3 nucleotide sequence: TGTGCCTGCTCCCAGGCGACCCTACACTCTGGGGCCAACGTCCTGACTTTC. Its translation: CACSQATLHSGANVLTF.

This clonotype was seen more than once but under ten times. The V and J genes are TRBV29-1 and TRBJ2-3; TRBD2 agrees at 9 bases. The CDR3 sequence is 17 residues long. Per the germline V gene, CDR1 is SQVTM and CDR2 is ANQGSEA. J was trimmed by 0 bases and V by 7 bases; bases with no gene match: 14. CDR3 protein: CSARDERAGGSTDTQYF. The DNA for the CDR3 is TGCAGCGCCCGGGACGAGAGAGCGGGAGGAAGCACAGATACGCAGTATTTT.

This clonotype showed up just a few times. This chain's CDR3 is CASSPHAGPDTQYF. DNA of the CDR3: TGTGCCAGCAGCCCCCACGCTGGTCCAGATACGCAGTATTTT. The chain carries TRBV7-9 and TRBJ2-3; D unclear. The germline V and J ends were trimmed by 5 bases and 4 bases, with 13 bases remaining between them. Germline CDR1 is SEHNR and CDR2 is FQNEAQ (reference sequence). The CDR3 has 14 residues.

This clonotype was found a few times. The CDR3 sequence: CASSRQGLGETQYF. CDR3 in DNA: TGCGCCAGCAGCAGACAGGGATTGGGGGAGACCCAGTACTTC. The chain carries TRBV5-1 and TRBJ2-5; the match to TRBD1 covers 7 bases. Germline CDR1 reads SGHRS; CDR2 reads YFSETQ. The V and J ends lost 4 bases and 5 bases, in that order; junction bases with no gene match: 8. The CDR3 is 14 amino acids.

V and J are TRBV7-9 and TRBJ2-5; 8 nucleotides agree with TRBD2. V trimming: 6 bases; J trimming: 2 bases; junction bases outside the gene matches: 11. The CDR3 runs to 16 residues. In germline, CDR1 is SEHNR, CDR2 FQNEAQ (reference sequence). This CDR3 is CASSHFGGRKQETQYF. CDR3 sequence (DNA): TGTGCCAGCAGTCACTTTGGCGGGAGGAAGCAAGAGACCCAGTACTTC.

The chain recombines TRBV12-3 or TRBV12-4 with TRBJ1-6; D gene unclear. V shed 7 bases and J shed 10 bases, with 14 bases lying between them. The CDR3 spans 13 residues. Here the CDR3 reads CASTRFRESPLHF. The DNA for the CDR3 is TGTGCCAGCACCCGTTTCCGGGAATCACCCCTCCACTTT.

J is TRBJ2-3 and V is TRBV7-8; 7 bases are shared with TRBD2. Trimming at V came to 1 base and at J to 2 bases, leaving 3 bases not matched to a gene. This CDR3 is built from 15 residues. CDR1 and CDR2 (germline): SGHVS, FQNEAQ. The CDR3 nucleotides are TGTGCCAGCAGCTTAGGACTAGCACACACAGATACGCAGTATTTT. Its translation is CASSLGLAHTDTQYF.

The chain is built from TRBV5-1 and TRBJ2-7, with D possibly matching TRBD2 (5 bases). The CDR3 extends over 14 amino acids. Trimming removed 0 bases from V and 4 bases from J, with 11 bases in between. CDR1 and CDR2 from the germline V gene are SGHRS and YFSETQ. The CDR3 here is CASSLDDGGYEQYF. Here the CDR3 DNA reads TGCGCCAGCAGCTTGGATGACGGCGGGTACGAGCAGTACTTC. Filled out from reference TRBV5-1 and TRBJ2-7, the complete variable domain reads KAGVTQTPRYLIKTRGQQVTLSCSPISGHRSVSWYQQTPGQGLQFLFEYFSETQRNKGNFPGRFSGRQFSNSRSEMNVSTLELGDSALYLCASSLDDGGYEQYFGPGTRLTVT.

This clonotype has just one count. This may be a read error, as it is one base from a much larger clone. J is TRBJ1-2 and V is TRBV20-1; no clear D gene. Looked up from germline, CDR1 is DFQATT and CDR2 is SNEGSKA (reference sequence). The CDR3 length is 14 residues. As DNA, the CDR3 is TGCAGTGCTAGATCTTACGGGAAGGGAGATGGCGACACCTTC. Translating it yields CSARSYGKGDGDTF.

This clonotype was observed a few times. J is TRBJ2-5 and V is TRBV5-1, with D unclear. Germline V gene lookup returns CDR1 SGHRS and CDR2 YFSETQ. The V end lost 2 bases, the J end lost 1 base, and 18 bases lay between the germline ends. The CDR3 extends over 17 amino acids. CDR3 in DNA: TGCGCCAGCAGCTTTGGCGCGTCCTCAAGCGCCCAAGAGACCCAGTACTTC. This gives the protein CASSFGASSSAQETQYF.

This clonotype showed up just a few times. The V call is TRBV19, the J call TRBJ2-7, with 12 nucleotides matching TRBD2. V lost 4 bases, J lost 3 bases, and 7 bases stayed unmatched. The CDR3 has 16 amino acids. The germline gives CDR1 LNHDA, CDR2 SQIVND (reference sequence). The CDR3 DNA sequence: TGTGCCAGTAGTACCCGACTAGCGGGAGAGTACTACGAGCAGTACTTC. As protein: CASSTRLAGEYYEQYF.

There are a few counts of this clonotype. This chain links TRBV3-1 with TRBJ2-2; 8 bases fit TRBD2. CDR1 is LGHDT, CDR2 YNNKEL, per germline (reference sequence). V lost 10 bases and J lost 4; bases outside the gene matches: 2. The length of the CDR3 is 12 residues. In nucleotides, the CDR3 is TGTGCCACCCTAGCGGGCACCGGGGAGCTGTTTTTT. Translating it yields CATLAGTGELFF.

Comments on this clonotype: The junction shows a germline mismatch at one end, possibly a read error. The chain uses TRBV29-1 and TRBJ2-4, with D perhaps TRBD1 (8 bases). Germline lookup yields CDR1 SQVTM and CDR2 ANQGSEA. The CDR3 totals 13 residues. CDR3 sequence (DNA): TGCAGCGTTGGCGGGGGACAGGCCAACATTCTGTACTTC. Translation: CSVGGGQANILYF. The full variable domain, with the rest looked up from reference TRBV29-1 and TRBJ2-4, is SAVISQKPSRDICQRGTSLTIQCQVDSQVTMMFWYRQQPGQSLTLIATANQGSEATYESGFVIDKFPISRPNLTFSTLTVSNMSPEDSSIYLCSVGGGQANILYFGAGTRLSVL.

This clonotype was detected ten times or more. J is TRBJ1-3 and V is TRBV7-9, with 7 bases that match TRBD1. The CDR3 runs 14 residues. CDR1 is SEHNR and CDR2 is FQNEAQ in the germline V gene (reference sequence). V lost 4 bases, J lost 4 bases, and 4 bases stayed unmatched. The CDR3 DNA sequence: TGTGCCAGCAGCTCCGCGGACAGGGGAAACACCATATATTTT. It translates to CASSSADRGNTIYF. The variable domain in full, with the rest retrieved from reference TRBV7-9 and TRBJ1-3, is DTGVSQNPRHKITKRGQNVTFRCDPISEHNRLYWYRQTLGQGPEFLTYFQNEAQLEKSRLLSDRFSAERPKGSFSTLEIQRTEQGDSAMYLCASSSADRGNTIYFGEGSWLTVV.

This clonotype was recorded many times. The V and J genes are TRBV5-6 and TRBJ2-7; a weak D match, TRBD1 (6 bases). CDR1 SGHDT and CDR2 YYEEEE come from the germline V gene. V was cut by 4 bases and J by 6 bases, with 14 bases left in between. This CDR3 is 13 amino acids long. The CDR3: CASSKLTGLEQYF. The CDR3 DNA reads TGTGCCAGCAGCAAACTGACAGGACTCGAGCAGTACTTC. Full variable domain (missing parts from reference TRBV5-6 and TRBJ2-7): DAGVTQSPTHLIKTRGQQVTLRCSPKSGHDTVSWYQQALGQGPQFIFQYYEEEERQRGNFPDRFSGHQFPNYSSELNVNALLLGDSALYLCASSKLTGLEQYFGPGTRLTVT.

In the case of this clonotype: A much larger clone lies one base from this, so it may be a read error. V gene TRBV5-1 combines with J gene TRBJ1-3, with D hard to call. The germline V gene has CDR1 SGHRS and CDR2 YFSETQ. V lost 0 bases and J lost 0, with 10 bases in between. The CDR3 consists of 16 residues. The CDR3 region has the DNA TGCGCCAGCAGCTTGGATTCGGAAAGCTCTGGAAACACCATATATTTT. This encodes CASSLDSESSGNTIYF.